The following is a T cell receptor beta chain sequence with its context. The V and J ends lost 3 bases and 3 bases, in that order; junction bases with no gene match: 5. Germline values: CDR1 SQVTM, CDR2 ANQGSEA. The CDR3 has 14 residues. RNA, once extracted, was reverse transcribed into cDNA for use as the sequencing template. Method: immunoSEQ multiplex PCR; TCRdb's copy keeps in-frame clones and lacks some. The sample consists of hundreds of thousands of clones, around two thirds of them appearing once. The data were taken from a study of CD8+ T cells in alopecia areata. The chain is built from TRBV29-1 and TRBJ1-3, with 7 bases lining up with TRBD1. The sequence was collected from a human donor with alopecia areata. The sequencing used CD4+ T cells sorted from blood, collected at week 0. The CDR3 nucleotides are TGCAGCGTTGAGGCAGGGGGAGGTGGAAACACCATATATTTT. Amino acids: CSVEAGGGGNTIYF. Together with reference TRBV29-1 and TRBJ1-3, the CDR3 gives the full variable domain: SAVISQKPSRDICQRGTSLTIQCQVDSQVTMMFWYRQQPGQSLTLIATANQGSEATYESGFVIDKFPISRPNLTFSTLTVSNMSPEDSSIYLCSVEAGGGGNTIYFGEGSWLTVV.